The 30 T cell receptor beta chains listed next were all sequenced from one sample in a study of blood T cell repertoires in COVID-19. Clones were read by immunoSEQ multiplex PCR, and TCRdb kept only the in-frame ones, dropping some. Among under 130,000 clones listed, approximately 86% were seen once. The sequenced sample was peripheral blood. These receptors all stem from a human donor in a cohort sampled during active COVID-19.

This chain joins TRBV9 and TRBJ1-1; D not resolved. CDR3 length: 13 amino acids. V was shortened by 2 bases and J by 2 bases, with 7 bases between the two germline ends. Germline V gene data show CDR1 as SGDLS and CDR2 as YYNGEE. CDR3 protein: CASSVRRNTEAFF. CDR3 bases: TGTGCCAGCAGCGTTCGGAGAAACACTGAAGCTTTCTTT.

The chain links TRBV13 to TRBJ1-2, with 12 bases that match TRBD1. Germline lookup yields CDR1 PRHDT and CDR2 FYEKMQ (reference sequence). This CDR3 contains 15 residues. J gave up 4 bases and V 5 bases, and 5 bases lay outside the gene matches. DNA for the CDR3: TGTGCCAGCAGCGGCCGGGACAGGGGGCTCTATGGCTACACCTTC. Translation: CASSGRDRGLYGYTF.

The genes are TRBV6-2 or TRBV6-3 and TRBJ2-1, with D unresolved. V was trimmed by 2 bases and J by 9 bases, leaving 14 bases between them. CDR1 and CDR2 from the germline V gene are MNHEY and SVGEGT. The CDR3 length is 14 residues. CDR3 region: CASSYVSVSGEQFF. As DNA, the CDR3 is TGTGCCAGCAGTTACGTTTCGGTTTCCGGTGAGCAGTTCTTC.

The V gene is TRBV19, the J gene TRBJ1-2; 7 nucleotides line up with TRBD1. V lost 5 bases and J lost 5; bases outside the gene matches: 11. The CDR3 totals 15 residues. Germline loops: CDR1 LNHDA, CDR2 SQIVND (reference sequence). CDR3 in amino acids: CASSFTGTVLYGYTF. In DNA form, the CDR3 reads TGTGCCAGTAGTTTTACGGGGACAGTTCTTTATGGCTACACCTTC.

Notes on this clone: One end of the junction fails to match germline, which may point to a read error. The chain is built from TRBV5-1 and TRBJ1-2; 8 nucleotides match TRBD1. The CDR3 has 12 residues. Germline CDR1 SGHRS, CDR2 YFSETQ. DNA for the CDR3: TGCGCCAGCAGCCGCGGGGGAGGGACAGGAATCTTC. Amino acids: CASSRGGGTGIF.

V is TRBV27 and J is TRBJ2-7; tentatively, D is TRBD2 (5 bases). Germline CDR1 is MNHEY and CDR2 is SMNVEV (reference sequence). V dropped 2 bases and J dropped 6 bases, with 11 bases sitting between them. The CDR3 runs to 13 residues. The CDR3: CASSLTSFFEQYF. In DNA, the CDR3 is TGTGCCAGCAGTTTAACTAGTTTTTTCGAGCAGTACTTC.

The CDR3 reads CASSQDWGTGEAYEQYF. CDR3 in DNA: TGTGCCAGCAGCCAAGATTGGGGGACAGGGGAAGCCTACGAGCAGTACTTC. The rearrangement uses TRBV4-2 and TRBJ2-7, with 10 bases that match TRBD1. V shed 0 bases and J 2 bases; nucleotides not matched to a gene: 7. From germline, CDR1 is LGHNA and CDR2 YNFKEQ. The CDR3 runs 17 residues.

This clone was seen only once. The CDR3 loop reads CATSVTGRDNEQFF. Here the CDR3 DNA reads TGTGCCACCAGTGTGACAGGGCGGGACAATGAGCAGTTCTTC. The chain joins TRBV24-1 to TRBJ2-1; TRBD1 agrees at 7 bases. CDR3 length: 14 amino acids. V was pared by 5 bases and J by 5 bases, with 5 bases of the junction left unmatched. Germline V lookup: CDR1 KGHDR, CDR2 SFDVKD.

Only one count was recorded for this clone. This chain joins TRBV5-4 and TRBJ1-1; no definite D call. The CDR3 sequence is 13 residues long. Germline assignment: CDR1 SGHNT and CDR2 YYREEE (reference sequence). With 4 bases removed from V and 6 bases from J, the gap between germline ends came to 13 bases. Here the CDR3 reads CASSVSGVPEAFF. The CDR3 DNA reads as TGTGCCAGCAGCGTATCCGGGGTCCCTGAAGCTTTCTTT.

The gene calls are TRBV10-3 and TRBJ2-2, with 7 bases matching TRBD2. Germline V gene data show CDR1 as ENHRY and CDR2 as SYGVKD. Trimming cost V 0 bases and J 5 bases; bases outside gene matches: 6. The CDR3 totals 16 residues. CDR3: CAISESSSGATGELFF. DNA for the CDR3: TGTGCCATCAGTGAGTCGTCTAGCGGAGCTACCGGGGAGCTGTTTTTT.

The CDR3 nucleotides read TGCGCCAGCAGGATTCAGGGGGTGTCCTACGAGCAGTACTTC. This codes for CASRIQGVSYEQYF. This chain connects TRBV5-1 to TRBJ2-7, with 7 bases fitting TRBD1. Trimming took 5 bases from V and 1 from J; bases not matched to a gene: 6. The CDR3 spans 14 residues. CDR1 and CDR2 from the germline V gene are SGHRS and YFSETQ.

V and J are TRBV11-2 and TRBJ1-2; D is possibly TRBD1 (5 bases). V shed 1 base and J shed 2 bases, with 11 bases lying between them. The CDR3 length is 15 residues. Germline V gives CDR1 SGHAT, CDR2 FQNNGV. The CDR3 DNA reads TGTGCCAGCAGCTTAGTCGGTCCAGGGAACTATGGCTACACCTTC. It encodes CASSLVGPGNYGYTF.

CDR3 sequence (DNA): TGTGCCAGCAGGGGGGCTACGGGGAGAGGTCAGCCCCAGCATTTT. Translation: CASRGATGRGQPQHF. The V gene is TRBV2, the J gene TRBJ1-5; maybe TRBD1 (6 bases). Trimming removed 6 bases at V and 6 bases at J, with 18 bases between. CDR1 is SNHLY and CDR2 is FYNNEI in the germline V gene. This CDR3 comprises 15 residues.

In its sample, this clone was seen once. The rearrangement links TRBV7-2 to TRBJ1-6; TRBD1 is a possible D gene (5 bases). The CDR3 runs 15 residues. CDR1 is SGHTA and CDR2 is FQGNSA in the germline V gene. Trimming left V 1 base short and J 5 bases short, with 9 bases between. The DNA of the CDR3 is TGTGCCAGCAGCTTAGGGTGGGGCAATAATTCACCCCTCCACTTT. Translation gives CASSLGWGNNSPLHF.

The gene calls are TRBV29-1 and TRBJ2-3; weak D call: TRBD2 (6 bases). Germline V CDR1 and CDR2: SQVTM, ANQGSEA. Trimming shortened V by 1 base and J by 7 bases, and 12 bases separated the two germline ends. CDR3 length: 13 amino acids. The CDR3 region is CSVEVGGRNTQYF. CDR3 coding DNA: TGCAGCGTTGAAGTCGGGGGAAGGAATACGCAGTATTTT.

The chain uses TRBV5-1 and TRBJ2-2; 7 nucleotides agree with TRBD1. The CDR3 covers 15 residues. V was clipped by 4 bases and J by 2 bases; unmatched bases: 5. CDR1 and CDR2 from the germline V gene are SGHRS and YFSETQ. As DNA, the CDR3 is TGCGCCAGCAGCCCGGGACAGACTAACACCGGGGAGCTGTTTTTT. Amino acid sequence: CASSPGQTNTGELFF.

The chain joins TRBV6-6 to TRBJ2-3; tentatively, D is TRBD2 (7 bases). Per the germline V gene, CDR1 is MNHNY and CDR2 is SVGAGI (reference sequence). With 8 bases removed from V and 0 bases from J, the gap between germline ends came to 15 bases. This CDR3 region has 15 residues. The CDR3 region is CASSLGGHSTDTQYF. The CDR3 bases are TGTGCCAGCTCCCTGGGGGGGCACAGCACAGATACGCAGTATTTT.

V and J are TRBV6-4 and TRBJ2-3; tentative D call: TRBD1 (5 bases). Trimming removed 3 bases at V and 0 bases at J, with 7 bases between. Germline V gives CDR1 MRHNA, CDR2 SNTAGT. CDR3 size: 14 residues. CDR3 sequence reads: CASSEGPSTDTQYF. The DNA of the CDR3 is TGTGCCAGCAGTGAGGGGCCGAGCACAGATACGCAGTATTTT.

This clone was counted a few times. The genes are TRBV5-1 and TRBJ1-6; TRBD1 aligns across 8 bases. This CDR3 contains 15 residues. The germline gives CDR1 SGHRS, CDR2 YFSETQ. After removal of 2 bases from V and 7 bases from J, the junction contained 5 bases not matched to a gene. CDR3 in DNA: TGCGCCAGCAGCTTCCAGACAGGGGTGAATTCACCCCTCCACTTT. It codes for CASSFQTGVNSPLHF.

The V and J genes are TRBV11-3 and TRBJ2-3; 16 bases agree with TRBD2. CDR1 and CDR2 (germline): SGHNT, YENEEA. The V segment lost 3 bases and the J segment 3 bases; nucleotides outside the gene matches: 3. This CDR3 contains 17 residues. The CDR3 nucleotides read TGTGCCAGCAGCTTGGGACTAGCGGGAGGGGCTACAGATACGCAGTATTTT. Amino acids: CASSLGLAGGATDTQYF.

The V call is TRBV6-5, the J call TRBJ2-3; TRBD2 might be the D (7 bases). The V gene lost 10 bases and the J gene lost 8 bases, with 22 bases spanning the gap. Germline CDR1 and CDR2: MNHEY and SVGAGI. The CDR3 extends over 14 amino acids. Here the CDR3 reads CAIKSAGVGGTQYF. CDR3 sequence (DNA): TGTGCCATCAAGTCGGCGGGAGTAGGGGGTACGCAGTATTTT.

The CDR3 here is CASSLVGAQTQYF. The CDR3 DNA follows: TGTGCCAGCAGCTTGGTAGGGGCGCAGACCCAGTACTTC. V usage is TRBV5-6 and J usage is TRBJ2-5; D may be TRBD1 (5 bases). The CDR3 consists of 13 residues. Trimming took off 0 bases at V and 6 bases at J, with 9 bases between the two ends. The germline V gene encodes CDR1 SGHDT and CDR2 YYEEEE.

A note on this clone: At one end the junction does not follow the germline gene, possibly because of a read error. The genes are TRBV4-3 and TRBJ1-4; D is perhaps TRBD1 (6 bases). CDR3 length: 15 amino acids. Germline CDR1 is LGHNA and CDR2 is YSLEER. The CDR3 here is CASSKERQENEKLFF. The CDR3 bases are TGCGCCAGCAGCAAAGAGCGACAGGAAAATGAAAAACTGTTTTTT.

V and J are TRBV19 and TRBJ1-2; the D is unclear. V dropped 5 bases and J dropped 4 bases, with 17 bases sitting between them. Germline V gene lookup returns CDR1 LNHDA and CDR2 SQIVND (reference sequence). CDR3 length: 15 residues. The DNA of the CDR3 is TGTGCCAGTAGTCCAGGACTGTCTCACCTCTATGGCTACACCTTC. The encoded protein is CASSPGLSHLYGYTF.

This clone was seen only a few times. The chain employs TRBV28 and TRBJ2-5; 16 bases fit TRBD2. The CDR3 length is 17 residues. Losses at the gene ends were 6 bases for V and 4 bases for J; bases not matched to a gene: 8. Germline lookup yields CDR1 MDHEN and CDR2 SYDVKM. The DNA of the CDR3 is TGTGCCAGCAGGGGACTAGCGGGAGGGCCCTCTGGAGAGACCCAGTACTTC. This translates into CASRGLAGGPSGETQYF.

This rearrangement joins TRBV4-3 to TRBJ2-6; 7 nucleotides match TRBD2. After removal of 0 bases from V and 3 bases from J, the junction contained 2 bases not matched to a gene. CDR3 length equals 16 residues. Germline lookup yields CDR1 LGHNA and CDR2 YSLEER. This CDR3 is CASSQDGEGGANVLTF. CDR3 DNA sequence: TGCGCCAGCAGCCAAGATGGGGAGGGTGGGGCCAACGTCCTGACTTTC.

The chain is built from TRBV7-2 and TRBJ2-5; the match to TRBD2 covers 9 bases. V shed 5 bases and J 1 base; nucleotides not matched to a gene: 8. CDR1 and CDR2 from the germline V gene are SGHTA and FQGNSA. CDR3 length: 16 residues. CDR3 in amino acids: CASSALAGVFQETQYF. The CDR3 region has the DNA TGTGCCAGCAGCGCATTAGCGGGAGTTTTCCAAGAGACCCAGTACTTC.

This chain links TRBV28 with TRBJ2-7; 9 positions agree with TRBD1. The CDR3 runs to 15 residues. CDR1 is MDHEN, CDR2 SYDVKM, per germline. J was trimmed by 2 bases and V by 5 bases; bases with no gene match: 7. For the CDR3, the DNA is TGTGCCAGCAGTCCCCGGGACAGGGAGGCCTACGAGCAGTACTTC. It yields the protein CASSPRDREAYEQYF.

V gene TRBV7-3 combines with J gene TRBJ1-1, with D hard to call. The CDR3 runs to 13 residues. V gave up 5 bases and J gave up 7 bases, with 14 bases separating them. Germline V CDR1 and CDR2: SGHTA, FQGTGA. This chain's CDR3 is CASSISPGFEAFF. The CDR3 DNA is TGTGCCAGCAGCATATCCCCCGGTTTTGAAGCTTTCTTT.

This rearrangement joins TRBV12-3 or TRBV12-4 to TRBJ2-7; D gene uncertain. Trimming took 3 bases from V and 4 from J, leaving 10 bases between them. This CDR3 has 13 amino acids. The CDR3 spells CASSLVREYEQYF. CDR3 sequence (DNA): TGTGCCAGCAGTTTGGTTAGAGAATACGAGCAGTACTTC.